The present TCR beta chain was sequenced within a study of PD-1 blockade in classical Hodgkin lymphoma. The overall study: Patients were given intravenous nivolumab, 3 mg/kg, every 2 weeks. General study results and limits: Lower baseline TCR diversity was reported for newly diagnosed patients than for healthy donors. Lower baseline TCR diversity marked trial partial responders and progressors. Any patient who commenced nivolumab under 1 year after ASCT was excluded.

The assay was immunoSEQ multiplex PCR, and TCRdb's table has in-frame clones only and misses some. Among fewer than 100,000 clones, approximately 88% were seen once, and the ten largest hold around 20%. Every patient experienced relapse after autologous stem cell transplantation, and brentuximab vedotin exposure varied. Comment on this clone: The antigen is undetermined. The same CDR3 is also encoded by other DNA sequences in this sample.

The receptor comes from a human donor with classical Hodgkin lymphoma. Sequenced here: peripheral blood mononuclear cells (PBMCs), sampled at baseline.

Here the CDR3 reads CASSYSGENNEQFF. CDR3 nucleotide sequence: TGTGCCAGCAGTTACTCGGGCGAGAACAATGAGCAGTTCTTC. This sequence joins TRBV6-5 and TRBJ2-1, with no clear D. The CDR3 spans 14 residues. Germline-derived CDR1 and CDR2 are MNHEY and SVGAGI. V was cut by 0 bases and J by 5 bases, with 8 bases left in between.